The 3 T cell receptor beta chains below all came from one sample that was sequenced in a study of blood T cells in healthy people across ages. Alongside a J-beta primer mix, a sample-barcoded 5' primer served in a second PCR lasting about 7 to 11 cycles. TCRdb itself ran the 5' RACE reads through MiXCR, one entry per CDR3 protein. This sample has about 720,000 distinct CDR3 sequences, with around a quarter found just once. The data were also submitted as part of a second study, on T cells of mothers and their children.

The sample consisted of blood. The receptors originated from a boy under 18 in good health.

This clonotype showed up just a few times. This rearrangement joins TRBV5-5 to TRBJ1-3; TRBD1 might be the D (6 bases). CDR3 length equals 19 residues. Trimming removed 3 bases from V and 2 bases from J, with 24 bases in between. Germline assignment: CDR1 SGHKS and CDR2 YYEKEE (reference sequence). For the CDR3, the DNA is TGTGCCAGCAGCTCGTGGAACGCGGGACACAAGCTGACTGGAAACACCATATATTTT. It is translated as CASSSWNAGHKLTGNTIYF.

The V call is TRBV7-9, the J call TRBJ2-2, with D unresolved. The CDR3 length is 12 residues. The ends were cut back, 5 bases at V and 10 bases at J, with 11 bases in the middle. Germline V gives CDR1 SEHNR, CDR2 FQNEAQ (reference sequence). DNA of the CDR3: TGTGCCAGCAGCCCCAGGTTGGCGGAGCTGTTTTTT. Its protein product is CASSPRLAELFF.

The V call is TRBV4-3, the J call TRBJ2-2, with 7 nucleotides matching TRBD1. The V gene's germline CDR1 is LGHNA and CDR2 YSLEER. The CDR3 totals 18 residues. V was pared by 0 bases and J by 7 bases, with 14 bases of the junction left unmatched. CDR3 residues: CASSQDRPTGLVDGELFF. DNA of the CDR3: TGCGCCAGCAGCCAAGATCGCCCGACAGGGCTTGTCGACGGGGAGCTGTTTTTT.